These 13 T cell receptor beta chains were all obtained from the same sample, sequenced in a study of blood T cell repertoires in COVID-19. Measured with immunoSEQ multiplex PCR; TCRdb has only the in-frame clones, and not every one. This table has approximately 260,000 clones, 84% appearing once. The sample consisted of PBMCs or T cells enriched from blood (not recorded which). These receptors were taken from a man aged 50 to 59 who had recovered from COVID-19.

The chain carries TRBV6-2 or TRBV6-3 and TRBJ2-1; 9 nucleotides align to TRBD2. The germline V gene encodes CDR1 MNHEY and CDR2 SVGEGT. The CDR3 has 16 residues. Trimming cost V 0 bases and J 6 bases; bases outside gene matches: 6. DNA of the CDR3: TGTGCCAGCAGTTACTCGGGTAGCGGGAGAAGCAATGAGCAGTTCTTC. Residues: CASSYSGSGRSNEQFF.

V and J are TRBV14 and TRBJ2-3; a possible D gene is TRBD1 (5 bases). The CDR3 consists of 16 residues. Per the germline V gene, CDR1 is SGHDN and CDR2 is FVKESK. The V end was cut by 0 bases, the J end by 6 bases, with 16 bases between. The chain's CDR3 is CASSQDHRGPGDTQYF. Here the CDR3 DNA reads TGTGCCAGCAGCCAAGATCACCGTGGGCCAGGGGATACGCAGTATTTT.

This chain uses TRBV3-1 (or the pseudogene TRBV3-2) with TRBJ2-2; maybe TRBD1 (6 bases). Trimming took off 4 bases at V and 8 bases at J, with 14 bases between the two ends. The germline gives CDR1 LGHDT, CDR2 YNNKEL (reference sequence). The CDR3 has 14 residues. The CDR3 nucleotides are TGTGCCAGCAGCCCGACGGGAAGGGGGGGGGAGCTGTTTTTT. Translating gives CASSPTGRGGELFF.

The V and J genes are TRBV6-6 and TRBJ1-5; 9 bases map to TRBD1. This CDR3 has 19 residues. The germline V gene has CDR1 MNHNY and CDR2 SVGAGI (reference sequence). V was pared by 6 bases and J by 4 bases, with 19 bases of the junction left unmatched. CDR3: CASSSRESLGQGVNQPQHF. The CDR3 bases are TGTGCCAGCAGCTCTCGGGAGAGTTTGGGACAGGGTGTTAATCAGCCCCAGCATTTT.

This clone showed up just a few times. The chain is built from TRBV19 and TRBJ2-3, with 7 bases aligning to TRBD1. J was trimmed by 3 bases and V by 6 bases; bases with no gene match: 12. The CDR3 contains 16 residues. CDR1 and CDR2 from the germline V gene are LNHDA and SQIVND (reference sequence). Here the CDR3 DNA reads TGTGCCAGTAGACACGGACAGGCGGTATTAACAGATACGCAGTATTTT. Encoded protein: CASRHGQAVLTDTQYF.

The chain couples TRBV29-1 to TRBJ2-1; D remains ambiguous. This CDR3 comprises 13 residues. Germline V lookup: CDR1 SQVTM, CDR2 ANQGSEA. V gave up 5 bases and J gave up 5 bases, with 13 bases separating them. DNA of the CDR3: TGCAGCGTTCGCGACACCCGCGACAATGAGCAGTTCTTC. This sequence encodes CSVRDTRDNEQFF.

This sequence joins TRBV29-1 and TRBJ2-1; TRBD1 is a possible D gene (6 bases). The CDR3 is 14 amino acids. Trimming left V 3 bases short and J 5 bases short, with 14 bases between. Looked up from germline, CDR1 is SQVTM and CDR2 is ANQGSEA. CDR3 nucleotides: TGCAGCGTTGATGGGAGACAGGTAAACAATGAGCAGTTCTTC. Translated: CSVDGRQVNNEQFF.

This clone has a handful of counts. The chain carries TRBV2 and TRBJ1-1; maybe TRBD1 (5 bases). The CDR3 is made up of 14 amino acids. Per the germline V gene, CDR1 is SNHLY and CDR2 is FYNNEI. V was shortened by 3 bases and J by 1 base, with 9 bases between the two germline ends. The CDR3 nucleotides are TGTGCCAGCAGTGACCGCGGGGGGAACACTGAAGCTTTCTTT. Amino acids: CASSDRGGNTEAFF.

The chain joins TRBV27 to TRBJ1-1; TRBD1 agrees at 8 bases. Germline V gene lookup returns CDR1 MNHEY and CDR2 SMNVEV (reference sequence). CDR3 length: 14 residues. V shed 4 bases, J shed 10 bases, and the junction held 11 bases outside the gene matches. CDR3 nucleotides: TGTGCCAGCAGTTCAGCACCTCAGGGGGCTGCAGCTTTCTTT. Protein sequence: CASSSAPQGAAAFF.

The chain joins TRBV27 to TRBJ2-4, with D perhaps TRBD1 (6 bases). The CDR3 is 15 residues long. Deletions cut 6 bases from V and 2 bases from J, with 14 bases between. Germline CDR1 and CDR2: MNHEY and SMNVEV (reference sequence). The CDR3 sequence: CASSRTGTSKNIQYF. The CDR3 DNA reads as TGTGCCAGCAGCCGAACCGGGACATCCAAAAACATTCAGTACTTC.

The CDR3 DNA sequence: TGTGCCAGTAGTGAGACAGGGTTAAGCTCCTACGAGCAGTACTTC. This encodes CASSETGLSSYEQYF. V usage is TRBV19 and J usage is TRBJ2-7, with 7 bases aligning to TRBD1. The CDR3 is 15 amino acids. Per the germline V gene, CDR1 is LNHDA and CDR2 is SQIVND (reference sequence). V shed 5 bases and J 0 bases; nucleotides not matched to a gene: 7.

In this sample, this clone turned up once. The J gene is TRBJ1-2, the V gene TRBV2, with a possible D match to TRBD1 (6 bases). V lost 7 bases to trimming and J lost 3 bases, with 27 bases between them. The CDR3 consists of 18 residues. Looked up from germline, CDR1 is SNHLY and CDR2 is FYNNEI. The CDR3 DNA reads as TGTGCCAGCAAGGGCGTCCGGGGGGCCTTCTCTTCTGACTATGGCTACACCTTC. It translates to CASKGVRGAFSSDYGYTF.

V gene TRBV9 combines with J gene TRBJ2-4, with D hard to call. Looked up from germline, CDR1 is SGDLS and CDR2 is YYNGEE. V gave up 0 bases and J gave up 5 bases, with 9 bases separating them. The length of the CDR3 is 14 residues. The CDR3 protein is CASSVGLGENIQYF. CDR3 nucleotides: TGTGCCAGCAGCGTAGGGTTGGGCGAAAACATTCAGTACTTC.